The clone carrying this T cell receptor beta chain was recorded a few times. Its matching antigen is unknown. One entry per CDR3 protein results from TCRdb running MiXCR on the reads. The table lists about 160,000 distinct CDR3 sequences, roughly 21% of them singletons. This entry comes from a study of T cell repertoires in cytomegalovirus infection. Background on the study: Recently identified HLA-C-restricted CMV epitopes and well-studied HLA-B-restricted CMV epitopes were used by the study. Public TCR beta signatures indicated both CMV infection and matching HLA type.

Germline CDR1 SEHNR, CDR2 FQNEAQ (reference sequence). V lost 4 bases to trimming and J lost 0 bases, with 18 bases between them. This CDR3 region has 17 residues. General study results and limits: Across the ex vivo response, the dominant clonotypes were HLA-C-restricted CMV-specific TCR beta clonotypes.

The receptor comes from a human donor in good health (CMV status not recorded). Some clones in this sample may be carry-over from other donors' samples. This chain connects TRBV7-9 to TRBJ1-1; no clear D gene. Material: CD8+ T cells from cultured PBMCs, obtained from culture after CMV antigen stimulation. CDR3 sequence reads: CASSSSALTVMNTEAFF. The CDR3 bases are TGTGCCAGCAGCTCATCCGCGTTGACCGTTATGAACACTGAAGCTTTCTTT.